A selection of T cell receptor beta chains follows, all from one sample in a study of T-cell memory formation after mild COVID-19. MiXCR, run by TCRdb on the 5' RACE reads, gives a single entry per CDR3 protein. The sample has about 110,000 distinct CDR3 sequences; roughly a sixth are singletons. The sequenced material came from PBMCs or a T cell subset sorted from them (not recorded which). Receptor source: a man younger than 30 who had mild COVID-19 (a few samples of this study predate the infection). Cell type and time point are not known. Each CDR3 is given with its conserved first and last residue. D genes are given only for firm matches. Clone size is shown for a subset of rows, as once, few, many or a class of expanded clone.

clone_size j_call d_call v_call cdr3_aa cdr3_nt
few TRBJ1-2 NA TRBV7-2 CASSFRVPRRPYGYTF TGTGCCAGCAGCTTCAGGGTACCCCGACGGCCATATGGCTACACCTTC
once TRBJ2-7 NA TRBV11-2 CASSSWGALGEQYF TGTGCCAGCAGCTCCTGGGGGGCCCTGGGGGAGCAGTACTTC
NA TRBJ1-5 NA TRBV4-2 CASSQQGGHSNQPQHF TGTGCCAGCAGCCAACAGGGAGGCCATAGCAATCAGCCCCAGCATTTT
few TRBJ1-6 NA TRBV28 CASRRGGEGHNSPLHF TGTGCCAGCAGACGCGGGGGGGAAGGTCATAATTCACCCCTCCACTTT
NA TRBJ1-1 TRBD1 TRBV7-8 CASSSRQGQVSTEAFF TGTGCCAGCAGCTCGCGACAGGGGCAAGTAAGCACTGAAGCTTTCTTT
NA TRBJ1-4 TRBD1 TRBV4-2 CASSQGGTGSEKLFF TGTGCCAGCAGCCAAGGGGGGACAGGGAGCGAAAAACTGTTTTTT
few TRBJ2-5 NA TRBV6-2/TRBV6-3 CASSKGTTQETQYF TGTGCCAGCAGCAAGGGGACGACCCAAGAGACCCAGTACTTC
NA TRBJ2-5 NA TRBV9 CASSVAGGLQETQYF TGTGCCAGCAGCGTAGCCGGGGGCCTCCAAGAGACCCAGTACTTC
NA TRBJ1-2 NA TRBV4-2 CASSQEGNRPLMAYRYTF TGTGCCAGCAGCCAAGAAGGGAACAGACCGCTTATGGCTTATCGCTACACCTTC
many TRBJ2-3 NA TRBV29-1 CSGLSGDTQYF TGCAGCGGACTATCAGGAGATACGCAGTATTTT
NA TRBJ2-1 TRBD1 TRBV4-1 CASSRIIRDRRHNEQFF TGCGCCAGCAGCCGAATCATCCGGGACAGGCGACACAATGAGCAGTTCTTC
few TRBJ1-5 NA TRBV4-3 CASSQETAPNQPQHF TGCGCCAGCAGCCAGGAGACAGCCCCCAATCAGCCCCAGCATTTT
many TRBJ2-3 NA TRBV7-9 CASSLVIGRTDTQYF TGTGCCAGCAGCTTAGTGATTGGCCGCACAGATACGCAGTATTTT
NA TRBJ1-2 TRBD1 TRBV6-6 CASERPGGGSSYTF TGTGCCAGCGAACGGCCAGGGGGAGGTTCGAGCTACACCTTC
NA TRBJ1-2 NA TRBV6-6 CASNLRGFGGYTF TGTGCCAGCAACCTACGAGGGTTCGGTGGCTACACCTTC
few TRBJ2-1 NA TRBV5-1 CASSLVGEGRDEQFF TGCGCCAGCAGCTTGGTTGGAGAGGGGAGAGATGAGCAGTTCTTC
few TRBJ1-2 NA TRBV27 CASSLNDGQYGYTF TGTGCCAGCAGTTTAAACGACGGACAGTATGGCTACACCTTC
few TRBJ2-4 NA TRBV7-2 CASSLSRAGGNIQYF TGTGCCAGCAGCTTATCCCGCGCGGGTGGAAACATTCAGTACTTC
few TRBJ1-2 NA TRBV7-2 CASSSFGGGYTF TGTGCCAGCAGCTCCTTTGGAGGTGGCTACACCTTC
NA TRBJ2-3 NA TRBV6-5 CASRADRGTSKQYF TGTGCCAGCAGGGCGGACAGGGGGACTAGCAAGCAGTATTTT
few TRBJ2-3 TRBD2 TRBV20-1 CSARELAGGLPRTDTQYF TGCAGTGCTAGGGAACTAGCGGGGGGTCTTCCTCGCACAGATACGCAGTATTTT
NA TRBJ2-1 NA TRBV7-3 CASSQGIYNEQFF TGTGCCAGCAGCCAGGGGATATACAATGAGCAGTTCTTC
NA TRBJ1-1 TRBD1 TRBV9 CASSGDRGANTEAFF TGTGCCAGCAGCGGAGACAGGGGGGCTAACACTGAAGCTTTCTTT
NA TRBJ1-1 NA TRBV24-1 CATSDLTGEAFF TGTGCCACCAGTGATTTGACGGGGGAAGCTTTCTTT
few TRBJ2-5 TRBD1 TRBV5-1 CASSSEDRLKQYF TGCGCCAGCAGCTCGGAGGACAGGCTTAAACAGTACTTC
few TRBJ2-7 NA TRBV12-3/TRBV12-4 CASGSSSYEQYF TGTGCCAGCGGGTCCAGTTCCTACGAGCAGTACTTC
few TRBJ1-2 TRBD1 TRBV7-2 CASSRQGNYGYTF TGTGCCAGCAGCAGACAGGGTAACTATGGCTACACCTTC
few TRBJ1-2 TRBD1 TRBV28 CASRRGRGYGYTF TGTGCCAGCAGGAGGGGGCGCGGCTATGGCTACACCTTC
few TRBJ2-5 NA TRBV7-2 CASSSRLGEETQYF TGTGCCAGCAGCTCCCGGCTGGGAGAAGAGACCCAGTACTTC
few TRBJ2-3 TRBD1 TRBV5-1 CASSLATGGTDTQYF TGCGCCAGCAGCTTGGCGACAGGGGGGACAGATACGCAGTATTTT
many TRBJ2-5 NA TRBV12-3/TRBV12-4 CASSLLQGRETQYF TGTGCCAGCAGTTTACTACAGGGTCGAGAGACCCAGTACTTC
few TRBJ1-6 NA TRBV13 CASSLSDNSPLHF TGTGCCAGCAGCTTATCAGATAATTCACCCCTCCACTTT
NA TRBJ2-4 NA TRBV12-3/TRBV12-4 CASSFSASWDKNIQYF TGTGCCAGCAGTTTTTCAGCCAGTTGGGACAAAAACATTCAGTACTTC
many TRBJ2-3 NA TRBV7-2 CASSLGWGDTQYF TGTGCCAGCAGCTTAGGGTGGGGAGATACGCAGTATTTT